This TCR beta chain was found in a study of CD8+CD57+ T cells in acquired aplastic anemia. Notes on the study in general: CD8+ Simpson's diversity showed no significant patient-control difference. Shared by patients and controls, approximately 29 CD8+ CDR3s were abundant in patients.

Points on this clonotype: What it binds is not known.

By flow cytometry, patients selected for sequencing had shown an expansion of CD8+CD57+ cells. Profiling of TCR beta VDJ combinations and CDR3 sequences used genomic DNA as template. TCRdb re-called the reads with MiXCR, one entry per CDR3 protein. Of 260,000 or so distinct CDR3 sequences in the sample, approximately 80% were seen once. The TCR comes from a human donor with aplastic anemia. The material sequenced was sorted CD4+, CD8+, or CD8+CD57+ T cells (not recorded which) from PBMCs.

The CDR3 loop reads CASSVGSYTQYFYF. CDR3 coding DNA: TGTGCCAGCAGCGTAGGGTCATACACGCAGTATTTTTACTTC. This rearrangement joins TRBV9 to TRBJ2-5, with unresolved D. The V gene lost 0 bases and the J gene lost 14 bases, with 20 bases spanning the gap. The germline CDR1 and CDR2 sequences are SGDLS and YYNGEE. The CDR3 contains 14 residues.